This TCR beta chain stems from a study of cytomegalovirus exposure and HLA in healthy donors. PCR primers comprised 60 Vbeta and 13 Jbeta primers. The protocol was immunoSEQ multiplex PCR, while the TCRdb copy is restricted to in-frame clones and leaves out a portion. Found here are about 220,000 clones, over 60% of them singletons; the top ten hold 0.63%. Material: PBMCs. This clonotype originated in a man aged 18-30 years in good health and CMV-seronegative.

The CDR3 spells CASSRQGGEYEQYF. The CDR3 DNA follows: TGTGCCAGCAGTCGACAGGGGGGGGAGTACGAGCAGTACTTC. The genes are TRBV28 and TRBJ2-7, with 9 bases identical to TRBD1. Germline V gene data show CDR1 as MDHEN and CDR2 as SYDVKM. V gave up 5 bases and J gave up 4 bases; unmatched junction bases: 6. The CDR3 extends over 14 amino acids.